The 22 T cell receptor beta chains in this list originate from one sample, sequenced in a study of identical twins (dated by TCRdb to 2016 to 2017). The library was built by means of 5' RACE. The sequencing machine was an Illumina HiSeq 2000. TCRdb trimmed the raw reads at Q25, called clones with MiXCR and kept productive beta chains. Records with the same CDR3 protein are collapsed into one entry carrying the most frequent genes and DNA. Counted in this sample were 640,000 or so distinct CDR3 sequences; 6.1% of them appeared once. The top ten hold 1.5% to 2% of the sample. Sequenced material: naive T cells sorted from blood. The sample's cell subset or site, from its label and the paper: cells isolated with a human naive T-cell isolation kit. These receptors were collected from a young man in good health.

This clonotype was detected a few times. The rearrangement links TRBV7-9 to TRBJ2-3, with a tentative D call TRBD2 (6 bases). Trimming removed 7 bases from V and 4 bases from J, with 15 bases in between. There are 14 residues in the CDR3. Germline values: CDR1 SEHNR, CDR2 FQNEAQ (reference sequence). CDR3 nucleotides: TGTGCCAGCACGGAGGGAGTGTACGCAGATACGCAGTATTTT. Translation gives CASTEGVYADTQYF.

In its sample, this clonotype was seen many times. This sequence joins TRBV10-3 and TRBJ2-3, with 10 bases identical to TRBD2. This CDR3 region has 14 residues. Germline V gene sequence: CDR1 ENHRY, CDR2 SYGVKD. V shed 11 bases and J 6 bases; nucleotides not matched to a gene: 11. CDR3 nucleotide sequence: TGTGCCGAACCCGCTAGCGGGAGAGATGATACGCAGTATTTT. This codes for CAEPASGRDDTQYF.

With regard to this clonotype: With a much larger clone just one base away, this may be a read error. In nucleotides, the CDR3 is TGCAGTGCTAGAGATACTAGCGGGAGTGCCTATGAGACCCAGTACTTC. Amino acids: CSARDTSGSAYETQYF. This chain links TRBV20-1 with TRBJ2-5, with TRBD2 matching 11 bases. The CDR3 runs to 16 residues. Germline V gene lookup returns CDR1 DFQATT and CDR2 SNEGSKA (reference sequence). Trimming cost V 0 bases and J 5 bases; bases outside gene matches: 8.

V and J are TRBV6-2 or TRBV6-3 and TRBJ1-1, with TRBD1 matching 7 bases. Per the germline V gene, CDR1 is MNHEY and CDR2 is SVGEGT. This CDR3 has 16 residues. After removal of 4 bases from V and 6 bases from J, the junction contained 14 bases not matched to a gene. The CDR3 nucleotides read TGTGCCAGCAGTTTTTCCCCACTCCCTCAGGGGGCTGAAGCTTTCTTT. Residues: CASSFSPLPQGAEAFF.

This clonotype was picked up a small number of times. V gene TRBV14 combines with J gene TRBJ2-6; 7 positions match TRBD1. Germline lookup yields CDR1 SGHDN and CDR2 FVKESK. Unmatched junction bases numbered 8, after V lost 3 bases and J lost 0 bases. The CDR3 runs to 18 residues. CDR3 amino acids: CASSHLRDSRSGANVLTF. In nucleotides, the CDR3 is TGTGCCAGCAGCCATCTCCGGGACAGCCGCTCTGGGGCCAACGTCCTGACTTTC.

This clonotype was observed many times. The chain combines TRBV7-9 with TRBJ2-5; a weak D match, TRBD2 (6 bases). V lost 2 bases, J lost 4 bases, and 14 bases lay in between. There are 15 residues in the CDR3. Germline V gives CDR1 SEHNR, CDR2 FQNEAQ (reference sequence). CDR3 nucleotide sequence: TGTGCCAGCAGCTTACAGGTCGCCGGGGGAGAGACCCAGTACTTC. Amino acids: CASSLQVAGGETQYF.

In this sample, this clonotype turned up a few times. The chain couples TRBV27 to TRBJ1-2; no clear D gene. The germline V and J ends were trimmed by 10 bases and 1 base, with 4 bases remaining between them. The CDR3 runs to 10 residues. Per germline, CDR1 MNHEY and CDR2 SMNVEV (reference sequence). The CDR3 reads CATFNYGYTF. The CDR3 region has the DNA TGTGCCACCTTTAACTATGGCTACACCTTC.

This clonotype was counted ten times or more. This chain uses TRBV11-2 with TRBJ1-4, with D maybe TRBD1 (5 bases). The germline V and J ends were trimmed by 6 bases and 7 bases, with 18 bases remaining between them. The CDR3 is 15 amino acids. Germline V CDR1 and CDR2: SGHAT, FQNNGV. The CDR3 sequence is CASRDDGRGGEKLFF. The CDR3 DNA sequence: TGTGCCAGCAGGGACGACGGGAGGGGAGGTGAAAAACTGTTTTTT.

This clonotype came up many times. The CDR3 loop is CAISGLANDNEQFF. CDR3 DNA: TGTGCCATCAGTGGACTAGCGAATGACAATGAGCAGTTCTTC. The gene calls are TRBV10-3 and TRBJ2-1; 8 bases line up with TRBD2. The junction had 4 bases not matched to a gene; V was cut back by 4 bases and J by 5 bases. This CDR3 has 14 amino acids. The V gene's germline CDR1 is ENHRY and CDR2 SYGVKD.

This chain connects TRBV10-3 to TRBJ2-1; tentative D call: TRBD1 (6 bases). Between the trimmed V and J ends, which lost 8 bases and 6 bases, there was a span of 20 bases. The germline V gene encodes CDR1 ENHRY and CDR2 SYGVKD. This CDR3 contains 15 residues. The CDR3 DNA sequence: TGTGCCATCGGTATACGGGGACAAGGCCCCAATGAGCAGTTCTTC. It codes for CAIGIRGQGPNEQFF.

This clonotype was picked up a small number of times. This chain joins TRBV7-6 and TRBJ2-3; 13 bases are shared with TRBD2. The CDR3 has 18 residues. From germline, CDR1 is SGHVS and CDR2 FNYEAQ. The junction had 11 bases not matched to a gene; V was cut back by 4 bases and J by 4 bases. The CDR3, as DNA: TGTGCCAGCAGCTCGGGGAAACTAGCGGGAGGGGCAGCAGATACGCAGTATTTT. Protein sequence: CASSSGKLAGGAADTQYF.

The genes are TRBV11-2 and TRBJ1-1; a weak D match, TRBD1 (5 bases). The CDR3 sequence is 15 residues long. Per germline, CDR1 SGHAT and CDR2 FQNNGV. Trimming shortened V by 0 bases and J by 8 bases, and 16 bases separated the two germline ends. This CDR3 reads CASSLESGGRGEAFF. The CDR3 DNA reads TGTGCCAGCAGCTTAGAATCGGGAGGACGGGGCGAAGCTTTCTTT.

This clonotype was observed at least ten times. The rearrangement links TRBV7-9 to TRBJ1-1; the match to TRBD1 covers 7 bases. The CDR3 length is 15 residues. CDR1 is SEHNR, CDR2 FQNEAQ, per germline (reference sequence). Trimming removed 4 bases from V and 6 bases from J; junction bases left unmatched: 11. CDR3 DNA sequence: TGTGCCAGCAGCTCAAAACACTCACAGGGGTCTGAAGCTTTCTTT. This sequence encodes CASSSKHSQGSEAFF.

This clonotype appeared a few times. This sequence joins TRBV7-6 and TRBJ1-3; the match to TRBD1 covers 8 bases. The CDR3 has 17 amino acids. Losses at the gene ends were 0 bases for V and 2 bases for J; bases not matched to a gene: 6. CDR1 and CDR2 (germline): SGHVS, FNYEAQ. DNA for the CDR3: TGTGCCAGCAGCTTAGCGCATAAGGACAGGGCTGGAAACACCATATATTTT. It is translated as CASSLAHKDRAGNTIYF. Variable domain in full (rest from reference TRBV7-6 and TRBJ1-3): GAGVSQSPRYKVTKRGQDVALRCDPISGHVSLYWYRQALGQGPEFLTYFNYEAQQDKSGLPNDRFSAERPEGSISTLTIQRTEQRDSAMYRCASSLAHKDRAGNTIYFGEGSWLTVV.

This clonotype was counted only a few times. The chain has TRBV5-1 and TRBJ2-1, with D perhaps matching TRBD1 (6 bases). Per germline, CDR1 SGHRS and CDR2 YFSETQ. CDR3 length equals 13 residues. V lost 3 bases and J 9 bases, leaving 13 bases between the germline ends. The CDR3 DNA reads as TGCGCCAGCAGCTCCAGGGGTGGGGGTGAGCAGTTCTTC. Its translation: CASSSRGGGEQFF.

This clonotype was counted only a few times. V usage is TRBV15 and J usage is TRBJ2-1; the match to TRBD1 covers 9 bases. Germline CDR1 LNHNV, CDR2 YYDKDF (reference sequence). The CDR3 extends over 12 amino acids. The V and J ends lost 4 bases and 14 bases, in that order; junction bases with no gene match: 6. The CDR3 reads CATSIPGQGKFF. CDR3 coding DNA: TGTGCCACCAGCATCCCTGGACAGGGGAAGTTCTTC. Using reference TRBV15 and TRBJ2-1 for the parts outside the CDR3, the full variable domain is DAMVIQNPRYQVTQFGKPVTLSCSQTLNHNVMYWYQQKSSQAPKLLFHYYDKDFNNEADTPDNFQSRRPNTSFCFLDIRSPGLGDTAMYLCATSIPGQGKFFGPGTRLTVL.

This clonotype was seen at least ten times. The V call is TRBV5-1, the J call TRBJ2-7, with 7 bases aligning to TRBD2. The V gene's germline CDR1 is SGHRS and CDR2 YFSETQ. The length of the CDR3 is 17 residues. V gave up 5 bases and J gave up 3 bases; unmatched junction bases: 17. CDR3 sequence reads: CASRRLGRALSSYEQYF. For the CDR3, the DNA is TGCGCCAGCAGGAGGTTAGGGAGGGCCCTATCTAGCTACGAGCAGTACTTC.

In this sample, this clonotype turned up many times. J is TRBJ2-7 and V is TRBV20-1; a possible D gene is TRBD2 (6 bases). Trimming shortened V by 4 bases and J by 4 bases, and 20 bases separated the two germline ends. Germline CDR1 reads DFQATT; CDR2 reads SNEGSKA (reference sequence). The CDR3 has 15 residues. CDR3 DNA sequence: TGCAGTGCTATTATGGTGCGGGACTCCTCGTACGAGCAGTACGTC. Translating it yields CSAIMVRDSSYEQYV.

This clonotype appeared many times. This chain connects TRBV5-1 to TRBJ2-2; no definite D call. In germline, CDR1 is SGHRS, CDR2 YFSETQ. Between the trimmed V and J ends, which lost 1 base and 2 bases, there was a span of 6 bases. The CDR3 is 14 residues long. Here the CDR3 reads CASSLFGNTGELFF. DNA of the CDR3: TGCGCCAGCAGCTTGTTCGGCAACACCGGGGAGCTGTTTTTT. The variable domain in full, with the rest retrieved from reference TRBV5-1 and TRBJ2-2, is KAGVTQTPRYLIKTRGQQVTLSCSPISGHRSVSWYQQTPGQGLQFLFEYFSETQRNKGNFPGRFSGRQFSNSRSEMNVSTLELGDSALYLCASSLFGNTGELFFGEGSRLTVL.

The rearrangement uses TRBV5-1 and TRBJ2-7; 12 bases are shared with TRBD1. In germline, CDR1 is SGHRS, CDR2 YFSETQ. The CDR3 is made up of 15 amino acids. After removal of 4 bases from V and 6 bases from J, the junction contained 8 bases not matched to a gene. CDR3 protein: CASSIAGQGAGEQYF. The CDR3 nucleotides are TGCGCCAGCAGCATAGCGGGACAGGGGGCTGGCGAGCAGTACTTC.

This clonotype was detected many times. The chain employs TRBV11-2 and TRBJ1-3; D is undetermined. This CDR3 region has 16 residues. Deletions cut 1 base from V and 0 bases from J, with 10 bases between. The germline V gene has CDR1 SGHAT and CDR2 FQNNGV. The CDR3 sequence: CASSLVYRHSGNTIYF. DNA of the CDR3: TGTGCCAGCAGCTTAGTTTACAGACACTCTGGAAACACCATATATTTT.

The table lists this clonotype with many counts. Relative to the germline gene, one junction end is altered; a read error may explain this. The V and J genes are TRBV20-1 and TRBJ2-5; 11 positions match TRBD1. Germline lookup yields CDR1 DFQATT and CDR2 SNEGSKA (reference sequence). The CDR3 sequence is 15 residues long. CDR3 protein: CSARRTGGFQVTQYF. As DNA, the CDR3 is TGCAGTGCTAGACGGACAGGGGGCTTTCAAGTGACCCAGTACTTC.